The 32 T cell receptor beta chains reported below all come from one sample, sequenced in a study of T cell clones after liver transplantation. Clones were sequenced by immunoSEQ multiplex PCR, and TCRdb holds only the in-frame ones, with some missing. The sample has about 120,000 clones; 90% are singletons. The sequences come from CD4+ T cells from blood, collected 12 months after liver transplant. The receptors were sampled from a human patient who received a liver transplant. The graft donor may have given rise to some T cells.

CDR3 in DNA: TGTGCCAGCAGCACCCGAGGTGGCGTAGGCCAAGAGACCCAGTACTTC. This encodes CASSTRGGVGQETQYF. The chain is built from TRBV14 and TRBJ2-5; D is uncertain. Per germline, CDR1 SGHDN and CDR2 FVKESK. V gave up 5 bases and J gave up 1 base, with 17 bases separating them. The CDR3 sequence is 16 residues long.

The chain employs TRBV19 and TRBJ1-5, with D maybe TRBD1 (5 bases). V was cut by 3 bases and J by 4 bases, with 10 bases left in between. Germline CDR1 and CDR2: LNHDA and SQIVND (reference sequence). The CDR3 covers 14 residues. This CDR3 reads CASSIDSWNQPQHF. CDR3 DNA: TGTGCCAGTAGTATTGACAGTTGGAATCAGCCCCAGCATTTT.

In nucleotides, the CDR3 is TGTGCCAGCAGCGCTGCGGGGCGGCCCCAGCATTTT. Encoded protein: CASSAAGRPQHF. V is TRBV28 and J is TRBJ1-5; D possibly corresponds to TRBD1 (5 bases). This CDR3 has 12 amino acids. The germline V and J ends were trimmed by 6 bases and 9 bases, with 12 bases remaining between them. Germline lookup yields CDR1 MDHEN and CDR2 SYDVKM.

The chain recombines TRBV5-4 with TRBJ2-1; D might be TRBD2 (5 bases). CDR3 length equals 15 residues. Germline V gene lookup returns CDR1 SGHNT and CDR2 YYREEE (reference sequence). The germline V and J ends were trimmed by 0 bases and 4 bases, with 11 bases remaining between them. The CDR3 reads CASSLEPSPYNEQFF. The CDR3 DNA is TGTGCCAGCAGCTTGGAACCTAGCCCTTACAATGAGCAGTTCTTC.

The rearrangement uses TRBV11-3 and TRBJ2-7, with TRBD1 identical over 8 bases. From germline, CDR1 is SGHNT and CDR2 YENEEA. The CDR3 is 15 residues long. The V and J ends lost 7 bases and 1 base, in that order; junction bases with no gene match: 9. The CDR3: CASKGSTGVSYEQYF. The CDR3 DNA is TGTGCCAGCAAGGGATCGACAGGGGTGTCCTACGAGCAGTACTTC.

V and J are TRBV11-2 and TRBJ2-7; TRBD1 matches 9 bases. Germline CDR1 is SGHAT and CDR2 is FQNNGV. The CDR3 length is 15 residues. J was trimmed by 4 bases and V by 5 bases; bases with no gene match: 9. This CDR3 reads CASSAPGTGNYEQYF. The CDR3 DNA sequence: TGTGCCAGCAGCGCACCTGGGACAGGGAATTACGAGCAGTACTTC.

V is TRBV7-9 and J is TRBJ2-5, with 9 bases that match TRBD1. Germline CDR1 reads SEHNR; CDR2 reads FQNEAQ (reference sequence). The CDR3 runs to 15 residues. The V gene end was trimmed by 5 bases and the J gene end by 4 bases; junction bases not matched to a gene: 8. The CDR3 DNA reads as TGTGCCAGCAGCCCTGGGGGACAGGGCGGAGAGACCCAGTACTTC. Protein sequence: CASSPGGQGGETQYF.

The V and J genes are TRBV7-9 and TRBJ1-2; 7 bases are a match to TRBD1. The CDR3 covers 15 residues. The V gene end was trimmed by 4 bases and the J gene end by 8 bases; junction bases not matched to a gene: 13. Germline V gene sequence: CDR1 SEHNR, CDR2 FQNEAQ (reference sequence). Written as DNA, the CDR3 is TGTGCCAGCAGCTCCGAGATCCACAGGGGCGACGGCTACACCTTC. Translation: CASSSEIHRGDGYTF.

This sequence joins TRBV10-3 and TRBJ1-5; D is possibly TRBD1 (6 bases). The CDR3 extends over 16 amino acids. Germline V lookup: CDR1 ENHRY, CDR2 SYGVKD. With 2 bases removed from V and 0 bases from J, the gap between germline ends came to 11 bases. CDR3 nucleotide sequence: TGTGCCATCAGTGAGGGGGGGGCCGATAGCAATCAGCCCCAGCATTTT. Translating gives CAISEGGADSNQPQHF.

The rearrangement links TRBV15 to TRBJ1-1, with no clear D. The V gene lost 0 bases and the J gene lost 1 base, with 12 bases spanning the gap. CDR1 LNHNV and CDR2 YYDKDF come from the germline V gene (reference sequence). The CDR3 has 16 amino acids. The CDR3 region has the DNA TGTGCCACCAGCAGAGATCCAGGTCCAAGGAACACTGAAGCTTTCTTT. Amino acid sequence: CATSRDPGPRNTEAFF.

The chain links TRBV6-5 to TRBJ2-7; D not resolved. The V gene lost 10 bases and the J gene lost 1 base, with 20 bases spanning the gap. The CDR3 extends over 15 amino acids. Germline CDR1 is MNHEY and CDR2 is SVGAGI. CDR3 nucleotides: TGTGCCACCAAGATGACCGGGCCCCTTTCCTACGAGCAGTACTTC. It translates to CATKMTGPLSYEQYF.

V is TRBV29-1 and J is TRBJ2-5; a weak D match, TRBD2 (5 bases). Trimming took 7 bases from V and 3 from J, leaving 18 bases between them. The CDR3 is made up of 14 amino acids. CDR1 is SQVTM, CDR2 ANQGSEA, per germline. Written as DNA, the CDR3 is TGCAGCGCTCGGTTCCAGCGGTTAAAAGAGACCCAGTACTTC. Amino acid sequence: CSARFQRLKETQYF.

The genes are TRBV27 and TRBJ2-7, with unresolved D. The ends were cut back, 4 bases at V and 7 bases at J, with 8 bases in the middle. Germline CDR1 reads MNHEY; CDR2 reads SMNVEV (reference sequence). The CDR3 loop spans 11 amino acids. The CDR3 loop reads CASSSNREQYF. CDR3 bases: TGTGCCAGCAGTTCGAATCGGGAGCAGTACTTC.

The V call is TRBV28, the J call TRBJ1-1; no reliable D call. The germline gives CDR1 MDHEN, CDR2 SYDVKM. The V and J ends lost 5 bases and 1 base respectively, with 8 bases between them. The CDR3 is made up of 13 amino acids. CDR3 DNA: TGTGCCAGCAGTACGCCACAGAACACTGAAGCTTTCTTT. Amino acid sequence: CASSTPQNTEAFF.

The chain uses TRBV11-2 and TRBJ2-3; D possibly corresponds to TRBD2 (6 bases). Trimming left V 5 bases short and J 0 bases short, with 12 bases between. CDR1 and CDR2 from the germline V gene are SGHAT and FQNNGV. The CDR3 sequence is 15 residues long. The CDR3 DNA is TGTGCCAGCAGCCCGTTAGCGGTTAGCACAGATACGCAGTATTTT. Translation gives CASSPLAVSTDTQYF. Variable domain in full (rest from reference TRBV11-2 and TRBJ2-3): EAGVAQSPRYKIIEKRQSVAFWCNPISGHATLYWYQQILGQGPKLLIQFQNNGVVDDSQLPKDRFSAERLKGVDSTLKIQPAKLEDSAVYLCASSPLAVSTDTQYFGPGTRLTVL.

This clone is a singleton in its sample. The chain is built from TRBV5-1 and TRBJ2-5, with 10 bases that match TRBD2. The CDR3 is 16 residues long. J lost 4 bases, V lost 0 bases, and 6 bases had no gene match. Germline CDR1 and CDR2: SGHRS and YFSETQ. The CDR3 coding sequence is TGCGCCAGCAGCTTGGAAAGCGGGAGGGCCAGAGAGACCCAGTACTTC. Protein sequence: CASSLESGRARETQYF. The full variable domain, completed using reference TRBV5-1 and TRBJ2-5, is KAGVTQTPRYLIKTRGQQVTLSCSPISGHRSVSWYQQTPGQGLQFLFEYFSETQRNKGNFPGRFSGRQFSNSRSEMNVSTLELGDSALYLCASSLESGRARETQYFGPGTRLLVL.

The V call is TRBV5-1, the J call TRBJ2-7, with D unresolved. Germline-derived CDR1 and CDR2 are SGHRS and YFSETQ. The CDR3 length is 14 residues. Trimming took 0 bases from V and 1 from J, leaving 8 bases between them. This CDR3 is CASSLVPESYEQYF. The CDR3 nucleotides read TGCGCCAGCAGCTTGGTGCCGGAGTCCTACGAGCAGTACTTC.

The chain joins TRBV2 to TRBJ1-4, with D possibly being TRBD1 (6 bases). V was cut by 3 bases and J by 0 bases, with 11 bases left in between. The germline V gene encodes CDR1 SNHLY and CDR2 FYNNEI. The CDR3 loop spans 16 amino acids. Written as DNA, the CDR3 is TGTGCCAGCAGTGAGAGGACAGCCTCAACTAATGAAAAACTGTTTTTT. Its translation: CASSERTASTNEKLFF.

J is TRBJ1-1 and V is TRBV9; D gene ambiguous. Germline V gives CDR1 SGDLS, CDR2 YYNGEE. CDR3 length: 14 residues. Trimming removed 0 bases at V and 4 bases at J, with 10 bases between. The CDR3 nucleotides read TGTGCCAGCAGCGTAGCTACGCGGGGCACTGAAGCTTTCTTT. This gives the protein CASSVATRGTEAFF.

The chain employs TRBV30 and TRBJ2-7, with 7 bases lining up with TRBD2. Germline loops: CDR1 GTSNPN, CDR2 SVGIG (reference sequence). J was trimmed by 7 bases and V by 3 bases; bases with no gene match: 9. The CDR3 extends over 13 amino acids. CDR3: CAWRREGSREQYF. CDR3 coding DNA: TGTGCCTGGAGGAGGGAGGGGTCGAGGGAGCAGTACTTC.

This clone was counted only a few times. The genes are TRBV9 and TRBJ2-2; TRBD2 agrees at 13 bases. The trim removed 2 bases at V and 4 bases at J, leaving 2 bases unmatched. Germline V gene sequence: CDR1 SGDLS, CDR2 YYNGEE. There are 16 residues in the CDR3. The CDR3 bases are TGTGCCAGCAGCGTTACTAGCGGGAGGGGCACCGGGGAGCTGTTTTTT. This gives the protein CASSVTSGRGTGELFF.

The chain carries TRBV5-1 and TRBJ1-4; tentatively, D is TRBD1 (5 bases). CDR1 and CDR2 from the germline V gene are SGHRS and YFSETQ. There are 13 residues in the CDR3. V was trimmed by 4 bases and J by 5 bases, leaving 9 bases between them. The CDR3, as DNA: TGCGCCAGCAGCCCGGGACCAAATGAAAAACTGTTTTTT. Its protein product is CASSPGPNEKLFF.

This sequence joins TRBV18 and TRBJ2-7; D perhaps matches TRBD2 (5 bases). The germline CDR1 and CDR2 sequences are KGHSH and LQKENI. The CDR3 runs 14 residues. Trimming removed 9 bases at V and 2 bases at J, with 17 bases between. CDR3 in DNA: TGTGCCAGTCGCCGGGATACCAATACCTACGAGCAGTACTTC. Translation: CASRRDTNTYEQYF.

The gene calls are TRBV7-9 and TRBJ2-7, with a weak D call TRBD2 (5 bases). The V gene's germline CDR1 is SEHNR and CDR2 FQNEAQ (reference sequence). V was cut by 2 bases and J by 9 bases, with 14 bases left in between. The CDR3 extends over 13 amino acids. The CDR3 DNA sequence: TGTGCCAGCAGCTTACTCGATTCGGCGGGGCAGTACTTC. It translates to CASSLLDSAGQYF.

The chain couples TRBV29-1 to TRBJ2-5; possible D gene TRBD1, 5 bases. CDR1 is SQVTM and CDR2 is ANQGSEA in the germline V gene. The CDR3 is 13 residues long. The ends were cut back, 0 bases at V and 5 bases at J, with 10 bases in the middle. The CDR3 spells CSVEDGPGETQYF. CDR3 sequence (DNA): TGCAGCGTTGAAGACGGACCAGGGGAGACCCAGTACTTC.

The chain recombines TRBV11-2 with TRBJ2-1, with 10 bases identical to TRBD2. This CDR3 spans 13 amino acids. Germline V CDR1 and CDR2: SGHAT, FQNNGV. The V and J ends lost 4 bases and 9 bases, in that order; junction bases with no gene match: 3. The CDR3 protein is CASSSGLAFEQFF. In DNA form, the CDR3 reads TGTGCCAGCAGCTCGGGACTAGCGTTTGAGCAGTTCTTC.

The genes are TRBV19 and TRBJ2-3; 8 bases agree with TRBD1. The J segment lost 3 bases and the V segment lost 5 bases, leaving 13 bases of the junction unmatched. Germline assignment: CDR1 LNHDA and CDR2 SQIVND (reference sequence). There are 17 residues in the CDR3. This chain's CDR3 is CASSWKRGTGGTDTQYF. CDR3 nucleotides: TGTGCCAGTAGTTGGAAACGAGGGACAGGAGGTACAGATACGCAGTATTTT.

The chain uses TRBV7-3 and TRBJ2-1; no reliable D call. Trimming stripped 0 bases from V and 2 bases from J, with 5 bases between. This CDR3 has 14 residues. Germline-derived CDR1 and CDR2 are SGHTA and FQGTGA. The CDR3 DNA is TGTGCCAGCAGCTTAACAGGAACCTACAATGAGCAGTTCTTC. Translated, it gives CASSLTGTYNEQFF.

The genes are TRBV5-1 and TRBJ1-4; TRBD1 matches at 11 bases. V trimming: 3 bases; J trimming: 8 bases; junction bases outside the gene matches: 6. The CDR3 runs 15 residues. Germline assignment: CDR1 SGHRS and CDR2 YFSETQ. CDR3 bases: TGCGCCAGCAGCTCCCGTGGGACAGGGGGAGAAAAACTGTTTTTT. Translated, it gives CASSSRGTGGEKLFF.

The chain recombines TRBV6-1 with TRBJ2-7; D tentatively fits TRBD1 or TRBD2 (6 bases each). Germline lookup yields CDR1 MNHNS and CDR2 SASEGT. The CDR3 has 16 residues. Trimming left V 4 bases short and J 3 bases short, with 19 bases between. CDR3 sequence reads: CASSGGLGQTFYEQYF. In DNA, the CDR3 is TGTGCCAGCAGTGGGGGACTGGGACAAACTTTCTACGAGCAGTACTTC.

About this clone itself: Sequence at one end of the junction differs from germline and may be a read error. The CDR3 sequence: CASSPSGPDTQYF. The CDR3 region has the DNA TGTGCTAGCAGTCCTAGCGGGCCAGATACGCAGTATTTT. V gene TRBV7-7 combines with J gene TRBJ2-3; 8 bases map to TRBD2. This CDR3 comprises 13 residues. Germline V CDR1 and CDR2: SSHAT, FNYEAQ (reference sequence).

The chain employs TRBV30 and TRBJ1-5; D gene uncertain. This CDR3 has 14 amino acids. V dropped 3 bases and J dropped 7 bases, with 16 bases sitting between them. Germline V gene data show CDR1 as GTSNPN and CDR2 as SVGIG (reference sequence). In DNA form, the CDR3 reads TGTGCCTGGAGGGCCGGGCCCCCGGGCCAGCCCCAGCATTTT. The encoded protein is CAWRAGPPGQPQHF.